The 5 T cell receptor beta chains reported below all come from one sample, sequenced in a study of T-cell memory formation after mild COVID-19. TCRdb analysed the 5' RACE reads with MiXCR anew, one entry per CDR3 protein. The sample yields 100,000 to 150,000 distinct CDR3 sequences, about 5.9% seen once. The specimen was PBMCs or a T cell subset sorted from them (not recorded which). The receptors were gathered from an adult woman who had mild COVID-19 (a few samples of this study predate the infection). Cell type and time point are not known.

This clonotype was seen a few times. The chain combines TRBV28 with TRBJ1-1; no clear D. Deletions cut 3 bases from V and 5 bases from J, with 13 bases between. Germline assignment: CDR1 MDHEN and CDR2 SYDVKM. This CDR3 region has 14 residues. The CDR3, as DNA: TGTGCCAGCAGTTTTGGCGCGAAAAGGACTGAAGCTTTCTTT. Protein product: CASSFGAKRTEAFF.

This clonotype was observed at least ten times. The rearrangement links TRBV6-5 to TRBJ1-2; D gene ambiguous. Trimming stripped 8 bases from V and 3 bases from J, with 13 bases between. The length of the CDR3 is 13 residues. Germline V gene data show CDR1 as MNHEY and CDR2 as SVGAGI. The DNA for the CDR3 is TGTGCCAGCCTCGGCTGGAAAGACTATGGCTACACCTTC. It codes for CASLGWKDYGYTF.

This clonotype was seen only a few times. The chain links TRBV7-6 to TRBJ1-1; a possible D gene is TRBD1 (6 bases). The CDR3 loop spans 16 amino acids. Germline V gene sequence: CDR1 SGHVS, CDR2 FNYEAQ. V was pared by 0 bases and J by 0 bases, with 11 bases between. The CDR3 sequence: CASSLAGARLNTEAFF. CDR3 coding DNA: TGTGCCAGCAGCTTAGCGGGGGCACGTTTGAACACTGAAGCTTTCTTT. The full variable domain, in which reference TRBV7-6 and TRBJ1-1 provide the parts outside the CDR3, is GAGVSQSPRYKVTKRGQDVALRCDPISGHVSLYWYRQALGQGPEFLTYFNYEAQQDKSGLPNDRFSAERPEGSISTLTIQRTEQRDSAMYRCASSLAGARLNTEAFFGQGTRLTVV.

This clonotype was picked up many times. The chain links TRBV20-1 to TRBJ1-1; TRBD1 matches at 12 bases. After removal of 6 bases from V and 2 bases from J, the junction contained 1 base not matched to a gene. Germline CDR1 DFQATT, CDR2 SNEGSKA (reference sequence). The CDR3 spans 13 residues. The CDR3 DNA is TGCAGTGCCGGGACAGGGGGCAACACTGAAGCTTTCTTT. Residues: CSAGTGGNTEAFF.

This clonotype has a count of ten or more. The chain has TRBV5-4 and TRBJ2-3, with TRBD2 as a possible D gene (5 bases). V was clipped by 1 base and J by 5 bases, with 11 bases between them. Germline CDR1 and CDR2: SGHNT and YYREEE (reference sequence). This CDR3 region has 14 residues. The CDR3 loop reads CASSLKSAGDTQYF. CDR3 nucleotide sequence: TGTGCCAGCAGCTTGAAGTCCGCGGGAGATACGCAGTATTTT.